Listed here are 27 T cell receptor beta chains from one sample, sequenced in a study of OX40 agonist ivuxolimab in advanced cancers. Here immunoSEQ multiplex PCR was the method, and the copy in TCRdb shows in-frame clones only, minus some. The sample yields about 49,000 clones, about 81% seen once. The sample in question was CD4+ or CD8+ T cells sorted from blood, obtained in a trial of the OX40 agonist ivuxolimab. The source of these receptors is an adult with an advanced solid tumor such as melanoma, head and neck, liver or kidney cancer.

V is TRBV5-4 and J is TRBJ1-5; D call uncertain. Trimming removed 0 bases at V and 3 bases at J, with 16 bases between. CDR3 size: 17 residues. Germline V gene sequence: CDR1 SGHNT, CDR2 YYREEE (reference sequence). CDR3 protein: CASSLGGLDGDNQPQHF. The CDR3 DNA is TGTGCCAGCAGCTTGGGGGGTCTAGACGGCGACAATCAGCCCCAGCATTTT.

The rearrangement uses TRBV2 and TRBJ2-1; 13 nucleotides line up with TRBD2. Germline CDR1 reads SNHLY; CDR2 reads FYNNEI. The ends lost 7 bases at V and 10 bases at J; junction bases unmatched: 7. The CDR3 length is 14 residues. The CDR3 loop is CASILAGGPTEQFF. CDR3 coding DNA: TGTGCCAGCATACTAGCGGGAGGGCCGACAGAGCAGTTCTTC.

The chain is built from TRBV28 and TRBJ1-3; tentatively, D is TRBD1 (6 bases). Germline V CDR1 and CDR2: MDHEN, SYDVKM. The V end lost 7 bases, the J end lost 4 bases, and 14 bases lay between the germline ends. This CDR3 has 14 amino acids. The CDR3 region is CASTPGGPGNTIYF. In DNA, the CDR3 is TGTGCCAGCACCCCCGGGGGCCCGGGAAACACCATATATTTT.

V usage is TRBV2 and J usage is TRBJ1-1, with D perhaps matching TRBD1 (6 bases). The V gene's germline CDR1 is SNHLY and CDR2 FYNNEI. The CDR3 runs to 15 residues. With 6 bases removed from V and 0 bases from J, the gap between germline ends came to 14 bases. The CDR3: CASRLIGQMNTEAFF. The CDR3 DNA is TGTGCCAGCAGACTTATCGGACAGATGAACACTGAAGCTTTCTTT. Looking up the rest from reference TRBV2 and TRBJ1-1 gives the full variable domain: EPEVTQTPSHQVTQMGQEVILRCVPISNHLYFYWYRQILGQKVEFLVSFYNNEISEKSEIFDDQFSVERPDGSNFTLKIRSTKLEDSAMYFCASRLIGQMNTEAFFGQGTRLTVV.

This clone was picked up one time. This chain uses TRBV18 with TRBJ2-1; TRBD2 matches at 7 bases. J was trimmed by 2 bases and V by 4 bases; bases with no gene match: 14. The CDR3 sequence is 18 residues long. Germline V CDR1 and CDR2: KGHSH, LQKENI. CDR3 region: CASSLGSGSTSTYNEQFF. Here the CDR3 DNA reads TGTGCCAGCTCACTCGGTAGCGGGTCTACTTCAACCTACAATGAGCAGTTCTTC.

This clone has only one observation. This chain uses TRBV4-1 with TRBJ1-3, with 7 positions matching TRBD1. CDR3 length: 16 amino acids. Trimming took 4 bases from V and 0 from J; bases not matched to a gene: 6. Germline V gene sequence: CDR1 MGHRA, CDR2 YSYEKL. The DNA for the CDR3 is TGCGCCAGCAGCCGGGACAGCGTAAACTCTGGAAACACCATATATTTT. Translated, it gives CASSRDSVNSGNTIYF.

The J gene is TRBJ2-2, the V gene TRBV6-1; 7 nucleotides align to TRBD1. The germline V gene has CDR1 MNHNS and CDR2 SASEGT. V shed 8 bases and J 4 bases; nucleotides not matched to a gene: 4. The CDR3 totals 13 residues. CDR3 in amino acids: CASQGQPTGELFF. DNA of the CDR3: TGTGCCAGCCAGGGACAGCCCACCGGGGAGCTGTTTTTT.

This rearrangement joins TRBV2 to TRBJ2-7, with 10 positions matching TRBD2. The germline gives CDR1 SNHLY, CDR2 FYNNEI. CDR3 length: 13 amino acids. Germline trimming cut 3 bases from V and 6 bases from J; bases unmatched to any gene: 2. The CDR3 sequence is CASSEWTSGEQYF. The CDR3 DNA reads TGTGCCAGCAGTGAGTGGACTAGCGGCGAGCAGTACTTC.

The rearrangement links TRBV19 to TRBJ2-1, with 8 bases aligning to TRBD2. Germline V lookup: CDR1 LNHDA, CDR2 SQIVND (reference sequence). The CDR3 has 15 residues. The trim removed 7 bases at V and 1 base at J, leaving 6 bases unmatched. CDR3 coding DNA: TGTGCCAGTACCAGATTAGCGGGATCCTACAATGAGCAGTTCTTC. Protein sequence: CASTRLAGSYNEQFF.

V usage is TRBV28 and J usage is TRBJ2-1; 8 bases align to TRBD1. The CDR3 length is 14 residues. Trimming took 4 bases from V and 7 from J; bases not matched to a gene: 6. Germline V gene data show CDR1 as MDHEN and CDR2 as SYDVKM. CDR3 coding DNA: TGTGCCAGCAGTTCGAGACAGGGGAGGAATGAGCAGTTCTTC. Amino acids: CASSSRQGRNEQFF.

This clone was seen only once. The chain carries TRBV20-1 and TRBJ2-5, with no clear D. CDR1 is DFQATT, CDR2 SNEGSKA, per germline (reference sequence). The germline V and J ends were trimmed by 4 bases and 10 bases, with 7 bases remaining between them. This CDR3 comprises 9 residues. CDR3: CSAKVDQYF. The CDR3 DNA reads TGCAGTGCTAAAGTGGACCAGTACTTC.

The J gene is TRBJ1-1, the V gene TRBV7-3; unclear D gene. The length of the CDR3 is 14 residues. V lost 3 bases and J lost 4, with 12 bases in between. CDR1 SGHTA and CDR2 FQGTGA come from the germline V gene. The CDR3 nucleotides read TGTGCCAGCAGCTTGGGAGGGTTTAGCACTGAAGCTTTCTTT. Translation: CASSLGGFSTEAFF.

The V and J genes are TRBV7-9 and TRBJ1-1; D possibly corresponds to TRBD1 (6 bases). The CDR3 sequence is 13 residues long. CDR1 SEHNR and CDR2 FQNEAQ come from the germline V gene (reference sequence). Trimming took off 2 bases at V and 5 bases at J, with 9 bases between the two ends. The CDR3 sequence is CASSLLDRTEAFF. Here the CDR3 DNA reads TGTGCCAGCAGCTTATTAGACAGGACTGAAGCTTTCTTT.

The rearrangement links TRBV30 to TRBJ2-7; 10 bases agree with TRBD2. V dropped 8 bases and J dropped 4; count of bases not matched to a gene: 20. Germline V gene sequence: CDR1 GTSNPN, CDR2 SVGIG (reference sequence). The length of the CDR3 is 17 residues. CDR3 sequence (DNA): TGTGCCGGGACCCGGGGGGGGCTAGGACTAGCGGTTTACGAGCAGTACTTC. Translating gives CAGTRGGLGLAVYEQYF.

This sequence joins TRBV15 and TRBJ2-1; possibly TRBD1 for D (6 bases). Germline-derived CDR1 and CDR2 are LNHNV and YYDKDF (reference sequence). V lost 1 base and J 8 bases, leaving 12 bases between the germline ends. The CDR3 runs 14 residues. CDR3 DNA sequence: TGTGCCACCAGCAGAGTTTGGCCAGGGGATGAGCAGTTCTTC. Protein product: CATSRVWPGDEQFF.

V gene TRBV7-9 combines with J gene TRBJ2-2; TRBD1 is a possible D gene (5 bases). V was cut by 3 bases and J by 1 base, with 9 bases left in between. Germline lookup yields CDR1 SEHNR and CDR2 FQNEAQ (reference sequence). The length of the CDR3 is 15 residues. This CDR3 is CASSLRRGNTGELFF. CDR3 DNA sequence: TGTGCCAGCAGCTTGAGAAGGGGGAACACCGGGGAGCTGTTTTTT.

This clone was seen more than once but under ten times. The CDR3 region has the DNA TGTGCCAGCAGCTTATATAACACTGAAGCTTTCTTT. Its translation is CASSLYNTEAFF. V and J are TRBV7-9 and TRBJ1-1; D gene unclear. This CDR3 is 12 amino acids long. Between the trimmed V and J ends, which lost 2 bases and 2 bases, there was a span of 3 bases. Germline loops: CDR1 SEHNR, CDR2 FQNEAQ (reference sequence).

V and J are TRBV7-6 and TRBJ1-1, with D maybe TRBD1 (5 bases). Between the trimmed V and J ends, which lost 5 bases and 7 bases, there was a span of 8 bases. The CDR3 length is 11 residues. Germline V gives CDR1 SGHVS, CDR2 FNYEAQ. The CDR3, as DNA: TGTGCCAGCAGCCCGGGGGGTGAAGCTTTCTTT. Residues: CASSPGGEAFF.

The V and J genes are TRBV27 and TRBJ1-1; 9 nucleotides align to TRBD1. The V gene end was trimmed by 4 bases and the J gene end by 5 bases; junction bases not matched to a gene: 17. The CDR3 consists of 18 residues. Germline CDR1 MNHEY, CDR2 SMNVEV (reference sequence). The CDR3 nucleotides are TGTGCCAGCAGTTACACCCTATTGGGGGGGACAGGGTGGACTGAAGCTTTCTTT. This gives the protein CASSYTLLGGTGWTEAFF.

The gene calls are TRBV5-5 and TRBJ1-6; the match to TRBD1 covers 8 bases. J was trimmed by 7 bases and V by 4 bases; bases with no gene match: 4. The CDR3 runs to 14 residues. From germline, CDR1 is SGHKS and CDR2 YYEKEE (reference sequence). The CDR3 coding sequence is TGTGCCAGCAGCCGGACAGGGCTCAATTCACCCCTCCACTTT. Its protein product is CASSRTGLNSPLHF.

The chain couples TRBV4-2 to TRBJ2-3, with 7 bases lining up with TRBD1. V was clipped by 0 bases and J by 5 bases; unmatched bases: 8. The CDR3 extends over 16 amino acids. Germline CDR1 and CDR2: LGHNA and YNFKEQ. The CDR3 sequence: CASSQDGQGDIDTQYF. The CDR3 coding sequence is TGTGCCAGCAGCCAAGATGGCCAGGGGGACATAGATACGCAGTATTTT.

The CDR3 is CSVRVGASSYNEQFF. CDR3 DNA: TGCAGCGTACGAGTCGGGGCAAGCTCCTACAATGAGCAGTTCTTC. The chain is built from TRBV29-1 and TRBJ2-1; D could derive from TRBD1 or TRBD2 (5 bases each). The V gene's germline CDR1 is SQVTM and CDR2 ANQGSEA. Deletions cut 6 bases from V and 0 bases from J, with 15 bases between. This CDR3 region has 15 residues.

The chain joins TRBV2 to TRBJ2-4; D is possibly TRBD1 or TRBD2 (6 bases each). With 8 bases removed from V and 3 bases from J, the gap between germline ends came to 11 bases. Germline assignment: CDR1 SNHLY and CDR2 FYNNEI. The CDR3 runs 13 residues. CDR3 in amino acids: CASVGGLKNIQYF. In nucleotides, the CDR3 is TGTGCCAGCGTGGGGGGCCTCAAAAACATTCAGTACTTC.

This chain connects TRBV27 to TRBJ1-1; no definite D call. Germline CDR1 reads MNHEY; CDR2 reads SMNVEV (reference sequence). Trimming took 0 bases from V and 11 from J, leaving 19 bases between them. CDR3 size: 15 residues. In DNA, the CDR3 is TGTGCCAGCAGTTTATCCGAGTCGGGGATCTCGGTGGCTTTCTTT. Its translation: CASSLSESGISVAFF.

V usage is TRBV6-5 and J usage is TRBJ1-2; the D gene is possibly TRBD1 (6 bases). Trimming took 6 bases from V and 4 from J, leaving 15 bases between them. CDR3 length: 14 amino acids. The V gene's germline CDR1 is MNHEY and CDR2 SVGAGI. In DNA, the CDR3 is TGTGCCAGCAGCCCACAGGGCGGGGCCTATGGCTACACCTTC. Translating it yields CASSPQGGAYGYTF.

This clone was counted a few times. The chain recombines TRBV7-9 with TRBJ1-6; possible D gene TRBD1, 6 bases. V gave up 5 bases and J gave up 7 bases, with 12 bases separating them. The CDR3 runs to 14 residues. Germline CDR1 and CDR2: SEHNR and FQNEAQ (reference sequence). The CDR3 sequence is CASSATTGNSPLHF. CDR3 in DNA: TGTGCCAGCAGCGCAACCACAGGGAATTCACCCCTCCACTTT. The variable domain in full, completed from reference TRBV7-9 and TRBJ1-6, reads DTGVSQNPRHKITKRGQNVTFRCDPISEHNRLYWYRQTLGQGPEFLTYFQNEAQLEKSRLLSDRFSAERPKGSFSTLEIQRTEQGDSAMYLCASSATTGNSPLHFGNGTRLTVT.

This rearrangement joins TRBV30 to TRBJ2-7, with TRBD2 identical over 7 bases. This CDR3 is 14 amino acids long. Losses at the gene ends were 5 bases for V and 4 bases for J; bases not matched to a gene: 11. Germline values: CDR1 GTSNPN, CDR2 SVGIG (reference sequence). The chain's CDR3 is CAWGAQGGAYEQYF. The CDR3 DNA reads TGTGCCTGGGGGGCTCAGGGAGGGGCTTACGAGCAGTACTTC. The variable domain in full, completed from reference TRBV30 and TRBJ2-7, reads SQTIHQWPATLVQPVGSPLSLECTVEGTSNPNLYWYRQAAGRGLQLLFYSVGIGQISSEVPQNLSASRPQDRQFILSSKKLLLSDSGFYLCAWGAQGGAYEQYFGPGTRLTVT.